The entry below gives a single T cell receptor (beta chain) sequence along with its context. The data were obtained in a study of post-analysis software for immune sequencing data. TCR beta cDNA libraries had unique molecular identifiers. In TCRdb, the PCR reads were re-called with MiXCR into one record per CDR3 protein. The sample carries roughly 160,000 distinct CDR3 sequences, 36% recorded once. The CDR3 contains 15 residues. V dropped 7 bases and J dropped 0 bases, with 13 bases sitting between them. Here the sequenced sample was blood, taken after autologous hematopoietic stem cell transplantation. The chain recombines TRBV12-3 or TRBV12-4 with TRBJ2-1; D may be TRBD2 (6 bases). This receptor was obtained from a girl aged 5 to 17 with multiple sclerosis. The CDR3 loop is CASTRDSGSYNEQFF. CDR3 sequence (DNA): TGTGCCAGCACCCGGGACTCGGGCTCCTACAATGAGCAGTTCTTC.